The following is a TCR beta chain sequence with its context. After extraction with the RNeasy kit, roughly 0.5 to 1 ug of the RNA was reverse transcribed using random hexamers. immunoSEQ multiplex PCR amplified TCR beta CDR3 across 54 Vbeta, 13 Jbeta. MiXCR was run by TCRdb on the immunoSEQ multiplex PCR reads, yielding one entry per CDR3 protein. The sample shows fewer than 350,000 distinct CDR3 sequences, roughly nine tenths of them seen only once. TCR beta from blood CD8+ and CD4+ T cells was sequenced. The data belong to a study of CD8 T cells in Susac syndrome. This TCR came from a human donor with multiple sclerosis. The sample consisted of CD4+ T cells from PBMCs.

CDR3 nucleotides: TGTGCCAGCAGCTTAGCCTGGAGCGGGGACCACAATGAGCAGTTCTTC. The encoded protein is CASSLAWSGDHNEQFF. V is TRBV7-9 and J is TRBJ2-1, with 7 bases matching TRBD2. The germline V gene has CDR1 SEHNR and CDR2 FQNEAQ (reference sequence). Unmatched junction bases numbered 7, after V lost 0 bases and J lost 5 bases. The CDR3 has 16 residues.